This paragraph covers one T cell receptor (beta chain) sequence. The CDR3 contains 14 residues. The germline gives CDR1 SNHLY, CDR2 FYNNEI. V was shortened by 3 bases and J by 2 bases, with 11 bases between the two germline ends. The PCR had 60 Vbeta and 13 Jbeta primers. Assay: immunoSEQ multiplex PCR; the TCRdb copy retains only in-frame clones and omits some. Of over 150,000 clones listed, 60% to 80% are singletons. The record originates from a study of cytomegalovirus exposure and HLA in healthy donors. The source is a man between 18 and 29 years old in good health and CMV-seropositive. Sequencing used PBMCs. This chain uses TRBV2 with TRBJ2-7; maybe TRBD2 (6 bases). The CDR3 nucleotides are TGTGCCAGCAGTGACGCGGGGACCCCCTACGAGCAGTACTTC. Translated, it gives CASSDAGTPYEQYF. The full variable domain, rest sourced from reference TRBV2 and TRBJ2-7, is EPEVTQTPSHQVTQMGQEVILRCVPISNHLYFYWYRQILGQKVEFLVSFYNNEISEKSEIFDDQFSVERPDGSNFTLKIRSTKLEDSAMYFCASSDAGTPYEQYFGPGTRLTVT.